What follows describes a single T cell receptor (beta chain). The data belong to a study of blood T cell repertoires in COVID-19. Turning to the study itself: Acute and convalescent COVID-19 specimens originated in the United States, Italy and Spain.

Per germline, CDR1 LGHNA and CDR2 YNFKEQ. The CDR3 extends over 17 amino acids. J gave up 3 bases and V 0 bases, and 7 bases lay outside the gene matches. Per the original methods: Estimated nucleated cell counts came from reference gene primer amplification. Some clones are missing from TCRdb's copy, which holds only in-frame ones; the method was immunoSEQ multiplex PCR. V and J calls and clone size are copied from that table; D and trimming were computed from the DNA. This table holds 380,000 or so clones, about 90% found once. Sequencing was done on a sample of PBMCs or T cells enriched from blood (not recorded which). The chain employs TRBV4-2 and TRBJ2-1; 8 positions match TRBD2. The TCR comes from a man aged 30 to 39 who had recovered from COVID-19. CDR3 nucleotide sequence: TGTGCCAGCAGCCAAGACCGGACTAGCTTGAGCTACAATGAGCAGTTCTTC. Translated: CASSQDRTSLSYNEQFF.